This passage covers 20 T cell receptor beta chains from one sample sequenced in a study of beta chain features in type 1 diabetes. The study reverse transcribed the entire isolated RNA, so it sequenced expressed TCRB transcripts. Profiling relied on immunoSEQ multiplex PCR, and the TCRdb table lists in-frame clones only, not all of them. The profile shows 140,000 to 150,000 clones, roughly 50% of them singletons. Sequenced: Tregs from blood. The receptors were gathered from a man aged 18 to 30 in good health.

The chain is built from TRBV7-9 and TRBJ1-5; TRBD1 matches 8 bases. Germline V CDR1 and CDR2: SEHNR, FQNEAQ (reference sequence). The ends lost 4 bases at V and 0 bases at J; junction bases unmatched: 5. The CDR3 runs to 16 residues. CDR3 amino acids: CASSSDRAISNQPQHF. CDR3 sequence (DNA): TGTGCCAGCAGCTCGGACAGGGCCATTAGCAATCAGCCCCAGCATTTT.

The chain is built from TRBV5-1 and TRBJ2-2; D is perhaps TRBD1 (6 bases). CDR1 is SGHRS and CDR2 is YFSETQ in the germline V gene. V shed 4 bases and J shed 0 bases, with 13 bases lying between them. This CDR3 contains 16 residues. The CDR3 reads CASSGTGSANTGELFF. CDR3 nucleotide sequence: TGCGCCAGCAGCGGAACAGGGTCTGCGAACACCGGGGAGCTGTTTTTT.

This clone was detected a few times. The chain links TRBV7-9 to TRBJ2-5, with a tentative D call TRBD1 (6 bases). Trimming left V 3 bases short and J 4 bases short, with 24 bases between. The CDR3 is 18 residues long. Germline V gene lookup returns CDR1 SEHNR and CDR2 FQNEAQ (reference sequence). DNA for the CDR3: TGTGCCAGCAGCTTTTTACCCCTTTCGACAGGTCTAGGAGAGACCCAGTACTTC. Its translation: CASSFLPLSTGLGETQYF.

The chain joins TRBV5-1 to TRBJ2-7, with a tentative D call TRBD2 (6 bases). The CDR3 totals 16 residues. Germline values: CDR1 SGHRS, CDR2 YFSETQ. V was cut by 1 base and J by 7 bases, with 21 bases left in between. CDR3 loop: CASSLSRPGVVLEQYF. CDR3 in DNA: TGCGCCAGCAGCTTGTCACGACCGGGGGTCGTTTTGGAGCAGTACTTC.

This chain uses TRBV28 with TRBJ1-6; D gene uncertain. The CDR3 loop spans 15 amino acids. The V end was cut by 6 bases, the J end by 0 bases, with 9 bases between. Germline V gene sequence: CDR1 MDHEN, CDR2 SYDVKM. CDR3 coding DNA: TGTGCCAGCAGCTCGCGGAGCTCCTATAATTCACCCCTCCACTTT. As protein: CASSSRSSYNSPLHF. The variable domain in full, with the rest retrieved from reference TRBV28 and TRBJ1-6, is DVKVTQSSRYLVKRTGEKVFLECVQDMDHENMFWYRQDPGLGLRLIYFSYDVKMKEKGDIPEGYSVSREKKERFSLILESASTNQTSMYLCASSSRSSYNSPLHFGNGTRLTVT.

This clone has just a few counts. V gene TRBV28 combines with J gene TRBJ1-6; 8 bases map to TRBD1. Germline V CDR1 and CDR2: MDHEN, SYDVKM. The length of the CDR3 is 23 residues. V was pared by 4 bases and J by 4 bases, with 27 bases of the junction left unmatched. The DNA of the CDR3 is TGTGCCAGCAGTTCCAACTCTACTGCAGGGACAGGCCGTCACCCCATTTATAATTCACCCCTCCACTTT. The encoded protein is CASSSNSTAGTGRHPIYNSPLHF.

The chain carries TRBV27 and TRBJ2-7, with 7 nucleotides matching TRBD1. V lost 5 bases, J lost 6 bases, and 4 bases stayed unmatched. Germline CDR1 reads MNHEY; CDR2 reads SMNVEV (reference sequence). The CDR3 spans 12 residues. The CDR3 sequence is CASSAYRGEQYF. CDR3 nucleotide sequence: TGTGCCAGCAGTGCCTACAGGGGCGAGCAGTACTTC.

The rearrangement uses TRBV19 and TRBJ1-2; TRBD1 aligns across 7 bases. V lost 4 bases and J lost 5; bases outside the gene matches: 10. Per the germline V gene, CDR1 is LNHDA and CDR2 is SQIVND (reference sequence). The CDR3 runs to 15 residues. CDR3 sequence reads: CASSTQTGRIYGYTF. In DNA, the CDR3 is TGTGCCAGTAGTACGCAGACAGGGCGAATTTATGGCTACACCTTC.

The rearrangement joins TRBV4-3 to TRBJ2-3; TRBD2 agrees at 14 bases. Germline trimming cut 1 base from V and 9 bases from J; bases unmatched to any gene: 18. The CDR3 runs 20 residues. The germline CDR1 and CDR2 sequences are LGHNA and YSLEER. For the CDR3, the DNA is TGCGCCAGCAGCCAAGTCGAGACTAGCGGGGGGGCTAGAGAATTAGGGACGCAGTATTTT. It encodes CASSQVETSGGARELGTQYF.

The chain uses TRBV21-1 and TRBJ1-5; no DNA check was done on the table's D call, TRBD1. TRBV21-1 is termed a pseudogene. The CDR3 length is 12 residues. The CDR3 loop reads CASKGQTQPQHF. The DNA of the CDR3 is TGTGCCAGCAAAGGACAGACCCAGCCCCAGCATTTT.

This chain uses TRBV6-5 with TRBJ2-7; perhaps TRBD2 as D (7 bases). Germline-derived CDR1 and CDR2 are MNHEY and SVGAGI. This CDR3 region has 13 residues. Trimming took 0 bases from V and 6 from J, leaving 9 bases between them. The DNA for the CDR3 is TGTGCCAGCAGTTACTCGAGGGGGGGCGAGCAGTACTTC. Protein: CASSYSRGGEQYF.

This clone has more than one count but fewer than ten. The rearrangement uses TRBV28 and TRBJ2-5; tentative D call: TRBD1 (5 bases). CDR1 and CDR2 (germline): MDHEN, SYDVKM. The CDR3 contains 16 residues. Trimming shortened V by 5 bases and J by 2 bases, and 18 bases separated the two germline ends. CDR3 DNA: TGTGCCAGCAGTCGCGGCAGGGCTAGTCGGCAAGAGACCCAGTACTTC. This gives the protein CASSRGRASRQETQYF.

This chain joins TRBV9 and TRBJ1-5; D is possibly TRBD1 (5 bases). Trimming removed 4 bases from V and 6 bases from J, with 8 bases in between. The CDR3 has 12 amino acids. CDR1 SGDLS and CDR2 YYNGEE come from the germline V gene. The CDR3 spells CASSSGGQPQHF. DNA of the CDR3: TGTGCCAGCAGCTCGGGGGGTCAGCCCCAGCATTTT.

The V call is TRBV7-2, the J call TRBJ1-1; 11 bases line up with TRBD1. After removal of 1 base from V and 8 bases from J, the junction contained 6 bases not matched to a gene. In germline, CDR1 is SGHTA, CDR2 FQGNSA. The CDR3 consists of 15 residues. CDR3 protein: CASSLVGTGGTEAFF. DNA of the CDR3: TGTGCCAGCAGCTTAGTAGGGACAGGGGGGACCGAAGCTTTCTTT.

The J gene is TRBJ2-5, the V gene TRBV5-1; TRBD2 matches 8 bases. Germline loops: CDR1 SGHRS, CDR2 YFSETQ. CDR3 length: 17 residues. The J segment lost 0 bases and the V segment lost 2 bases, leaving 9 bases of the junction unmatched. CDR3 residues: CASSFRGGQINQETQYF. The CDR3 DNA sequence: TGCGCCAGCAGCTTTCGCGGGGGGCAGATCAACCAAGAGACCCAGTACTTC.

The genes are TRBV7-2 and TRBJ2-3, with unresolved D. The germline V and J ends were trimmed by 1 base and 2 bases, with 7 bases remaining between them. The CDR3 extends over 14 amino acids. CDR1 and CDR2 (germline): SGHTA, FQGNSA. The CDR3 bases are TGTGCCAGCAGCTTAGGGCCGAACACAGATACGCAGTATTTT. Its translation is CASSLGPNTDTQYF.

The chain combines TRBV4-3 with TRBJ1-2, with TRBD1 identical over 7 bases. This CDR3 has 15 residues. Germline trimming cut 0 bases from V and 4 bases from J; bases unmatched to any gene: 5. Germline V gene data show CDR1 as LGHNA and CDR2 as YSLEER. The CDR3 here is CASSQDLAGGYGYTF. CDR3 DNA sequence: TGCGCCAGCAGCCAAGATCTCGCAGGGGGCTATGGCTACACCTTC.

The CDR3 DNA is TGTGCCAGCAGCCCCCCCAGAAGGAGACAGGGCCCATCCTCTGGGGCCAACGTCCTGACTTTC. It translates to CASSPPRRRQGPSSGANVLTF. The genes are TRBV7-8 and TRBJ2-6, with TRBD1 identical over 7 bases. V trimming: 5 bases; J trimming: 0 bases; junction bases outside the gene matches: 19. This CDR3 is built from 21 residues. Per germline, CDR1 SGHVS and CDR2 FQNEAQ.

CDR3: CASSLGQGSTGELFF. In nucleotides, the CDR3 is TGCGCCAGCAGCTTGGGACAGGGAAGCACCGGGGAGCTGTTTTTT. This chain links TRBV5-1 with TRBJ2-2, with 7 bases fitting TRBD1. This CDR3 spans 15 amino acids. With V trimmed by 0 bases and J by 4 bases, 3 bases remained unmatched. Germline V lookup: CDR1 SGHRS, CDR2 YFSETQ.

The chain recombines TRBV19 with TRBJ2-1; 8 nucleotides line up with TRBD2. Germline assignment: CDR1 LNHDA and CDR2 SQIVND (reference sequence). There are 12 residues in the CDR3. With 5 bases clipped from V and 12 bases from J, the junction kept 6 bases outside the gene matches. CDR3 amino acids: CASSAREARQFF. The DNA of the CDR3 is TGTGCCAGTAGTGCGCGGGAGGCGCGGCAGTTCTTC.